This is a list of T cell receptor beta chains from one sample in a study of blood T cells in healthy people across ages. TCRdb fed the 5' RACE reads into MiXCR, producing one record per CDR3 protein. The table includes 550,000 to 800,000 distinct CDR3 sequences, approximately 29% detected once. The sample was blood. These receptors originate from a woman of 80 years or more in good health. Each CDR3 is given without its conserved first and last residue.

j_call: TRBJ2-3; v_call: TRBV5-1; cdr3_length: 12; cdr3_aa: ASIEGAVTDTQY
j_call: TRBJ2-5; v_call: TRBV20-1; cdr3_length: 12; cdr3_aa: SARVHESQETQY
j_call: TRBJ2-5; v_call: TRBV9; cdr3_length: 12; cdr3_aa: ASSTGPRGETQY
j_call: TRBJ1-1; v_call: TRBV5-1; cdr3_length: 13; cdr3_aa: ASSFYPGMNTEAF
j_call: TRBJ1-5; v_call: TRBV19; cdr3_length: 11; cdr3_aa: ASAGQLNQPQH
j_call: TRBJ2-1; v_call: TRBV6-2/TRBV6-3; cdr3_length: 10; cdr3_aa: ASSRQLGEQF
j_call: TRBJ2-6; v_call: TRBV12-3/TRBV12-4; cdr3_length: 11; cdr3_aa: ASRLWGANVLT
j_call: TRBJ1-6; v_call: TRBV5-1; cdr3_length: 13; cdr3_aa: ASSLELGYNSPLH
j_call: TRBJ2-5; v_call: TRBV7-9; cdr3_length: 13; cdr3_aa: ASNPDGSYRETQY
j_call: TRBJ1-5; v_call: TRBV12-3/TRBV12-4; cdr3_length: 11; cdr3_aa: ASTKQLGQPQH
j_call: -; v_call: TRBV5-1; cdr3_length: 13; cdr3_aa: ASSLVGKPDNEQY